The T cell receptor beta chain under discussion was sequenced for a study of blood T cell repertoires in COVID-19. Data came from immunoSEQ multiplex PCR; TCRdb stores just in-frame clones and leaves some out. Of 120,000 to 150,000 clones listed, 75% to 85% are singletons. The germline V gene encodes CDR1 SGHDT and CDR2 YYEEEE. The CDR3 has 15 amino acids. The V end lost 2 bases, the J end lost 6 bases, and 14 bases lay between the germline ends. This receptor was identified in a woman of 80 years or more with acute or convalescent COVID-19. The sample comprised peripheral blood. V gene TRBV5-6 combines with J gene TRBJ1-4, with D perhaps matching TRBD1 (6 bases). This CDR3 is CASSFTGWVHEKLFF. CDR3 DNA: TGTGCCAGCAGCTTTACAGGGTGGGTACATGAAAAACTGTTTTTT.